The entry that follows covers one TCR beta chain sequence. The target antigen is unknown. Trimming took 7 bases from V and 8 from J; bases not matched to a gene: 10. The CDR3 consists of 13 residues. Germline V gene lookup returns CDR1 MDHEN and CDR2 SYDVKM. This sample stems from a study of OX40 agonist ivuxolimab in advanced cancers. Study details: The eligibility criteria allowed prior anti-PD-1, anti-PD-L1 or anti-CTLA-4 therapy, and 40% had some.

Whole-study results and caveats: Part of the nonresponder group also had normalized T-cell clonal expansion that was low.

Clones were read by immunoSEQ multiplex PCR, and TCRdb kept only the in-frame ones, dropping some. Of 75,000 to 100,000 clones listed, about nine tenths were seen once; the top ten hold 0.6% to 0.75%. This TCR was recovered from an adult with an advanced solid tumor such as melanoma, head and neck, liver or kidney cancer. Sequenced material: CD4+ or CD8+ T cells sorted from blood, taken in a trial of the OX40 agonist ivuxolimab. This chain connects TRBV28 to TRBJ1-2, with TRBD1 matching 7 bases. As DNA, the CDR3 is TGTGCCAGCATAGGACAGGTGGACAGGGGCTACACCTTC. Translated: CASIGQVDRGYTF.